The count of the clone carrying this T cell receptor (beta chain) is one. Profiling relied on immunoSEQ multiplex PCR, and the TCRdb table lists in-frame clones only, not all of them. The profile shows around 280,000 clones, around nine tenths of them singletons. These data come from a study of blood T cell repertoires in COVID-19. Germline V gives CDR1 LGHNA, CDR2 YNFKEQ. The CDR3 is 15 amino acids. V lost 1 base to trimming and J lost 14 bases, with 18 bases between them. This chain links TRBV4-2 with TRBJ1-6; perhaps TRBD1 as D (5 bases). Source material: peripheral blood. This TCR was sampled from a man between 65 and 79 years old with acute or convalescent COVID-19. The CDR3 here is CASSQVEGRILALHF. The DNA for the CDR3 is TGTGCCAGCAGCCAAGTGGAGGGACGGATTCTTGCCCTCCACTTT.